The following is a T cell receptor (beta chain) sequence with its context. Its antigen is not known. This sample was included in a study of OX40 agonist ivuxolimab in advanced cancers. Overall study: Patient treatment consisted of intravenous ivuxolimab administration every 2 weeks at 0.01 to 10 mg/kg. Three individuals attained partial responses, comprising one hepatocellular carcinoma case and two cutaneous melanoma cases. Overall study results and limits: Still undetermined is the antigen specificity of the expanded peripheral T cells.

TCRdb's copy holds only in-frame clones and misses some; the assay was immunoSEQ multiplex PCR. There are about 99,000 clones in the sample; around 96% occur only once, and roughly 2.1% lies in the top ten. This CDR3 comprises 13 residues. Germline V gene lookup returns CDR1 SEHNR and CDR2 FQNEAQ (reference sequence). Trimming took off 4 bases at V and 4 bases at J, with 10 bases between the two ends. The source material was CD4+ or CD8+ T cells sorted from blood, sampled in a trial of the OX40 agonist ivuxolimab. This chain uses TRBV7-9 with TRBJ1-2; D is unresolved. This receptor was identified in an adult with an advanced solid tumor such as melanoma, head and neck, liver or kidney cancer. The chain's CDR3 is CASSSDGRYGYTF. The CDR3 DNA reads as TGTGCCAGCAGCTCGGACGGGCGCTATGGCTACACCTTC.